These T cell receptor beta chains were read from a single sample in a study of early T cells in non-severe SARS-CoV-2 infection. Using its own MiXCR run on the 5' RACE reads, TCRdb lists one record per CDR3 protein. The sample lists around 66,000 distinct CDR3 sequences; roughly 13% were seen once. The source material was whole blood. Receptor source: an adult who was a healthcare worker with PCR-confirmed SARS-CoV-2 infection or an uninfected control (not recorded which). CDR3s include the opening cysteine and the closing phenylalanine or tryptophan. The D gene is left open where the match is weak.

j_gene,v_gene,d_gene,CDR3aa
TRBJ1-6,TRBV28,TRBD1,CASSGTGVGSPLHF
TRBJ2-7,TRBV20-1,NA,CSHRMQGTTYEQYF
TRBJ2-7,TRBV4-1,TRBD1,CASSWDRDSYEQYF
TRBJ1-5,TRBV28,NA,CASSFRMGNQPQHF
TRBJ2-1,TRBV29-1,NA,CSARLGGVGNEQFF
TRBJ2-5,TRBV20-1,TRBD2,CSAVLTSGSLTQYF
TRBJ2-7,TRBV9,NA,CASSVGVGVSYEQYF
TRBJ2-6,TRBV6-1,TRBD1,CASSHGTASGANVLTF
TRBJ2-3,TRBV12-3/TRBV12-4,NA,CASSLRTGTDTQYF
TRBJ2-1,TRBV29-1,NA,CSVDNRDEQFF
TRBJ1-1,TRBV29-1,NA,CSARQDQDTEAFF
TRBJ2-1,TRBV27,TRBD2,CASSLLTSGRVNEQFF
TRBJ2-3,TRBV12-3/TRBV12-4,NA,CASQAGRGTDTQYF
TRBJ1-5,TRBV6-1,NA,CASSGSVSGPQHF
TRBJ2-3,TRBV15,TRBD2,CATSRGAGGADTQYF
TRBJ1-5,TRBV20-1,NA,CSPGTINQPQHF
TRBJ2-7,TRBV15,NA,CATSREGGSYEQYF
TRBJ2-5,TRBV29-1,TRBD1,CSVAGQGQETQYF
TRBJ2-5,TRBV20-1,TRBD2,CSAREAGGQAKTQYF
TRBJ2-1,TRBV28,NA,CGSSRGNEQFF
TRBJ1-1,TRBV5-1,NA,CASSSGDTVFPEAFF
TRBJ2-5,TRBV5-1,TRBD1,CASSPGQPGETQYF
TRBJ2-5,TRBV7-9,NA,CASSQKLETQYF
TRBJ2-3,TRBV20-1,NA,CSATRRGKSTDTQYF
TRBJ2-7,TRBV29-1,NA,CSVEGDTHEQYF
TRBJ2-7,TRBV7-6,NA,CASSLAEAYEQYF
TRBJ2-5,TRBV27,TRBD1,CASSWGGRDRQETQYF
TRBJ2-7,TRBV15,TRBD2,CATSLGGRKAQYF
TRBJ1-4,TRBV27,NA,CASSSLPERGFNEKLFF
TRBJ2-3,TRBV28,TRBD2,CASSPGLAGADTDTQYF
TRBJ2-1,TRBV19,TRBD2,CASSSGRAYGEQFF
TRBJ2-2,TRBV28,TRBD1,CASSLETGIAGELFF
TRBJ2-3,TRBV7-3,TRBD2,CASSLTLSGTSGTDTQYF
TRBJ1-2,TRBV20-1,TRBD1,CSARSGTGAIEGYTF
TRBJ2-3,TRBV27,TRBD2,CASSPGLAENTQYF
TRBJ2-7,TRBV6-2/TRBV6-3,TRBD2,CATATSGIYEQYF
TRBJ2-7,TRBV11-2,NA,CASSLEEGPHYEQYF
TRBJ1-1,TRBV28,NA,CATRQIMNTEAFF
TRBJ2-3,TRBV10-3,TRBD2,CAISDRRAGEGTDTQYF
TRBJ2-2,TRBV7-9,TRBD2,CASSTSGSGELFF
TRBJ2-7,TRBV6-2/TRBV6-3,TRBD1,CASGQGAGTSRYEQYF
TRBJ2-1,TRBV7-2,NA,CASSYQTYNEQFF
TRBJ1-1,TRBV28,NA,CASSPQGSTEAFF
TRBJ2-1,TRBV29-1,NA,CSVAVREKTYNEQFF
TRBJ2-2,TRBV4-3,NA,CASSQRGRNTGELFF
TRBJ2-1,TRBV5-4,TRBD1,CASSLRTGGYEQFF
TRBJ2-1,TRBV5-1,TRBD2,CASSLGLAGLSYNEQFF
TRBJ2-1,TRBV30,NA,CAWSVQGLNEQFF